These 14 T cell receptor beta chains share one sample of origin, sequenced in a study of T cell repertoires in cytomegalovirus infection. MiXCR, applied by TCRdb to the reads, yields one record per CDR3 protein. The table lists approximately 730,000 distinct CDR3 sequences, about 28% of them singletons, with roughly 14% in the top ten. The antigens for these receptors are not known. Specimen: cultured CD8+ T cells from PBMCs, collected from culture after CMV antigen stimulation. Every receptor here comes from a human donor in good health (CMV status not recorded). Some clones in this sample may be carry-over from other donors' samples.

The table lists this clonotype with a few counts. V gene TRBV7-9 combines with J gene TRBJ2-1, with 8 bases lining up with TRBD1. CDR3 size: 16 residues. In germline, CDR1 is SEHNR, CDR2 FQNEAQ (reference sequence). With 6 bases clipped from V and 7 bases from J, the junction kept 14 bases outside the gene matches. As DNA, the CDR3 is TGTGCCAGCAGTTCCGGGGGACAGGCTCTTTGGAATGAGCAGTTCTTC. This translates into CASSSGGQALWNEQFF.

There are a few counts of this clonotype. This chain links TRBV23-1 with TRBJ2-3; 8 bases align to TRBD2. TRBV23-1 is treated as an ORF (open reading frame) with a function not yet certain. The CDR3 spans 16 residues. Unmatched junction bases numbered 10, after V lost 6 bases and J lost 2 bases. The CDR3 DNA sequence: TGCGCCAGCAGAGGTCCTACTAGCGGTTTCACAGATACGCAGTATTTT. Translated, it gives CASRGPTSGFTDTQYF.

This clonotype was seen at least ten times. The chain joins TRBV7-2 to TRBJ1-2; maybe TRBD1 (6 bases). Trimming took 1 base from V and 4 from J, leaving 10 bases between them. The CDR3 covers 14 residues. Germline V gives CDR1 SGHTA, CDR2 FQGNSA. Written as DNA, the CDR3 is TGTGCCAGCAGCTTAGGCGACAGGTTCTATGGCTACACCTTC. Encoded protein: CASSLGDRFYGYTF.

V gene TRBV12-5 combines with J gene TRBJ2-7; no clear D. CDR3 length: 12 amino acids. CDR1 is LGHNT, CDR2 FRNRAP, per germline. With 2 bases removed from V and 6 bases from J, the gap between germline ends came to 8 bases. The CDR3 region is CASGLPPIEQYF. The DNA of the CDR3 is TGTGCTAGTGGTTTGCCTCCAATCGAGCAGTACTTC.

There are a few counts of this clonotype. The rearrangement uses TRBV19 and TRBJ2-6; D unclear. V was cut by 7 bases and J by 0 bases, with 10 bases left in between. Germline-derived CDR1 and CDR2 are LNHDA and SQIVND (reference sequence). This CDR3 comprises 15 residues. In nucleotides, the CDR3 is TGTGCCAGTACCGCCGCCATCTCTGGGGCCAACGTCCTGACTTTC. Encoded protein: CASTAAISGANVLTF.

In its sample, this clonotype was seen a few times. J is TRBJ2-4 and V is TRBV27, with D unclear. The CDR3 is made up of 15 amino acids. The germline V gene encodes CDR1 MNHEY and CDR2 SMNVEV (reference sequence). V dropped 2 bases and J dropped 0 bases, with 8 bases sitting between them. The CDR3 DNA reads TGTGCCAGCAGTTTAGATTACTTAGCCAAAAACATTCAGTACTTC. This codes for CASSLDYLAKNIQYF.

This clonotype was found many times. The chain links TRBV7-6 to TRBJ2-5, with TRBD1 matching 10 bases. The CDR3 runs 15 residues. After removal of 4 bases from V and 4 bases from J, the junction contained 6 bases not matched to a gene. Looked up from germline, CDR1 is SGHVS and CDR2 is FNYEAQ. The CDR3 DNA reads TGTGCCAGCAGCTCCGGGACAGGGGATCGAGAGACCCAGTACTTC. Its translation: CASSSGTGDRETQYF.

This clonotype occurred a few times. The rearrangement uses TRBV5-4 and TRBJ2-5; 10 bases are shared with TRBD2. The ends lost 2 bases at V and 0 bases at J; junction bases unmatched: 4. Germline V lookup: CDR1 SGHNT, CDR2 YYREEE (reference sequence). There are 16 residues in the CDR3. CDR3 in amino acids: CASSLLAGSNQETQYF. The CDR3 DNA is TGTGCCAGCAGCTTACTAGCGGGGAGCAACCAAGAGACCCAGTACTTC.

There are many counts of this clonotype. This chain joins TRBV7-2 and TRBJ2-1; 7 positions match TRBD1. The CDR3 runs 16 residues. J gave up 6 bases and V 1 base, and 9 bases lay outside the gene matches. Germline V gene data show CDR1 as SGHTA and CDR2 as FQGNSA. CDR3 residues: CASSLVPGGSGNEQFF. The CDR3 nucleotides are TGTGCCAGCAGCTTAGTTCCAGGGGGTAGTGGCAATGAGCAGTTCTTC.

The chain's CDR3 is CASSRKWGAGNTIYF. The CDR3 DNA reads TGTGCCAGCAGTCGCAAATGGGGTGCTGGAAACACCATATATTTT. The V call is TRBV6-5, the J call TRBJ1-3; D call uncertain. The CDR3 has 15 amino acids. V was shortened by 5 bases and J by 2 bases, with 13 bases between the two germline ends. Per the germline V gene, CDR1 is MNHEY and CDR2 is SVGAGI.

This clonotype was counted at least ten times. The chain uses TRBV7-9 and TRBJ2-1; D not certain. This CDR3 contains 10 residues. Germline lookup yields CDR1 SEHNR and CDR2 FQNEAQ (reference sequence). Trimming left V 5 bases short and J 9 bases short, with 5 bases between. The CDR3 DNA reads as TGTGCCAGCAGCCGGCTTGAGCAGTTCTTC. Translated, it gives CASSRLEQFF.

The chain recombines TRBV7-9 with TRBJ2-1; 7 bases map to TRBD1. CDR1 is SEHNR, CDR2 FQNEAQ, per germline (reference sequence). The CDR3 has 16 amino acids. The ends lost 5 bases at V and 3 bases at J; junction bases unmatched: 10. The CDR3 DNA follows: TGTGCCAGCAGCCCTCCGACAGGGCCACTCTACAATGAGCAGTTCTTC. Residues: CASSPPTGPLYNEQFF. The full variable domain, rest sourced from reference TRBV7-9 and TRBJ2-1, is DTGVSQNPRHKITKRGQNVTFRCDPISEHNRLYWYRQTLGQGPEFLTYFQNEAQLEKSRLLSDRFSAERPKGSFSTLEIQRTEQGDSAMYLCASSPPTGPLYNEQFFGPGTRLTVL.

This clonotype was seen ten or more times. CDR3 amino acids: CASTETGENEQYF. The CDR3 DNA sequence: TGTGCCAGCACCGAGACGGGGGAGAACGAGCAGTACTTC. This chain joins TRBV7-2 and TRBJ2-7, with a tentative D call TRBD2 (6 bases). V was clipped by 7 bases and J by 5 bases, with 15 bases between them. CDR3 length: 13 residues. Germline V lookup: CDR1 SGHTA, CDR2 FQGNSA.

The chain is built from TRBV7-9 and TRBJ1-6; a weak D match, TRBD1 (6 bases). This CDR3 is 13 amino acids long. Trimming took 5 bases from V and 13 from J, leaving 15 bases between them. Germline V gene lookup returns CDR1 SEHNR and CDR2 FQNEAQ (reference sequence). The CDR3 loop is CASSDIQGTPLHF. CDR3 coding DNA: TGTGCCAGCAGCGACATACAGGGTACGCCCCTCCACTTT.